Below are 29 T cell receptor beta chains sequenced from a single sample in a study of blood T cell repertoires in COVID-19. Profiling relied on immunoSEQ multiplex PCR, and the TCRdb table lists in-frame clones only, not all of them. The sample holds hundreds of thousands of clones, about 80% seen once. Sequencing was done on a sample of peripheral blood. The source of these receptors is a woman aged 40 to 50 with active or convalescent COVID-19.

J is TRBJ1-2 and V is TRBV30, with D tentatively TRBD1 (5 bases). Trimming took off 1 base at V and 0 bases at J, with 12 bases between the two ends. The CDR3 is 15 residues long. CDR1 is GTSNPN, CDR2 SVGIG, per germline (reference sequence). The CDR3 loop reads CAWSEGQGSNYGYTF. CDR3 coding DNA: TGTGCCTGGAGTGAGGGGCAGGGTTCTAACTATGGCTACACCTTC.

This clone was detected only a few times. V usage is TRBV11-2 and J usage is TRBJ2-7, with 13 bases aligning to TRBD2. Germline trimming cut 1 base from V and 5 bases from J; bases unmatched to any gene: 2. The germline V gene encodes CDR1 SGHAT and CDR2 FQNNGV. The CDR3 runs to 15 residues. For the CDR3, the DNA is TGTGCCAGCAGCTTAGTCGGACTAGCGGGAGACGAGCAGTACTTC. Its protein product is CASSLVGLAGDEQYF.

The chain has TRBV28 and TRBJ1-2; maybe TRBD1 (5 bases). This CDR3 spans 12 amino acids. Trimming stripped 8 bases from V and 8 bases from J, with 15 bases between. Germline V gives CDR1 MDHEN, CDR2 SYDVKM. The CDR3 here is CASRQPGRGYTF. The CDR3 nucleotides read TGTGCCAGCCGACAGCCAGGCCGGGGCTACACCTTC.

The chain is built from TRBV5-6 and TRBJ1-1; D perhaps matches TRBD1 (5 bases). Germline values: CDR1 SGHDT, CDR2 YYEEEE. The CDR3 sequence is 14 residues long. The V end lost 6 bases, the J end lost 1 base, and 13 bases lay between the germline ends. CDR3 amino acids: CASNPKGKNTEAFF. The CDR3 region has the DNA TGTGCCAGCAACCCGAAGGGGAAGAACACTGAAGCTTTCTTT.

The CDR3 nucleotides are TGTGCCAGCAGCTTAGGACAGTACAATGAGCAGTTCTTC. This sequence encodes CASSLGQYNEQFF. V gene TRBV11-3 combines with J gene TRBJ2-1; D might be TRBD1 (5 bases). CDR3 size: 13 residues. CDR1 is SGHNT, CDR2 YENEEA, per germline. V was shortened by 1 base and J by 4 bases, with 5 bases between the two germline ends.

V usage is TRBV11-1 and J usage is TRBJ1-5; D unclear. The V gene's germline CDR1 is SGHAT and CDR2 FQDESV (reference sequence). V was trimmed by 5 bases and J by 2 bases, leaving 10 bases between them. The CDR3 loop spans 14 amino acids. CDR3 loop: CASSPTGGNQPQHF. For the CDR3, the DNA is TGTGCCAGCAGCCCTACCGGGGGCAATCAGCCCCAGCATTTT.

The chain combines TRBV3-1 (or the pseudogene TRBV3-2) with TRBJ2-5; 8 bases line up with TRBD1. Germline V gene data show CDR1 as LGHDT and CDR2 as YNNKEL (reference sequence). The CDR3 totals 14 residues. CDR3 sequence reads: CATSATDREETQYF. As DNA, the CDR3 is TGTGCGACATCGGCCACGGACAGGGAAGAGACCCAGTACTTC.

This clone was picked up one time. The chain uses TRBV18 and TRBJ2-5, with 7 bases that match TRBD1. V lost 5 bases to trimming and J lost 2 bases; unmatched junction nucleotides: 5. The CDR3 has 14 residues. Germline CDR1 reads KGHSH; CDR2 reads LQKENI. CDR3 region: CASSTDRTQETQYF. The DNA of the CDR3 is TGTGCCAGCTCAACGGACAGGACGCAAGAGACCCAGTACTTC.

V and J are TRBV24-1 and TRBJ2-6, with D possibly being TRBD1 (6 bases). The CDR3 is made up of 15 amino acids. Trimming took 4 bases from V and 1 from J, leaving 7 bases between them. Germline CDR1 is KGHDR and CDR2 is SFDVKD. The CDR3 DNA follows: TGTGCCACCAGTGAAACAGGGTCTGGGGCCAACGTCCTGACTTTC. It translates to CATSETGSGANVLTF.

V is TRBV19 and J is TRBJ1-1, with D possibly being TRBD1 (5 bases). Germline V lookup: CDR1 LNHDA, CDR2 SQIVND (reference sequence). Trimming took off 7 bases at V and 5 bases at J, with 14 bases between the two ends. The CDR3 is 13 amino acids. The CDR3 nucleotides read TGTGCCAGTACTAACTACCGGGGGACTGAAGCTTTCTTT. It specifies CASTNYRGTEAFF.

The CDR3 DNA is TGTGCCAGCACCCGGGACAGGGGAATTTTCAATGAGCAGTTCTTC. It codes for CASTRDRGIFNEQFF. The chain is built from TRBV21-1 and TRBJ2-1; no DNA check was done on the table's D call, TRBD1. TRBV21-1 is annotated as a pseudogene. The CDR3 is made up of 15 amino acids.

V usage is TRBV3-1 (or the pseudogene TRBV3-2) and J usage is TRBJ1-4; unclear D gene. Deletions cut 4 bases from V and 4 bases from J, with 10 bases between. This CDR3 region has 14 residues. From germline, CDR1 is LGHDT and CDR2 YNNKEL (reference sequence). The chain's CDR3 is CASSPTASNEKLFF. Here the CDR3 DNA reads TGTGCCAGCAGCCCGACGGCTAGTAATGAAAAACTGTTTTTT.

This clone was counted between two and nine times. The chain recombines TRBV11-1 with TRBJ1-5; D is perhaps TRBD1 (5 bases). Germline V lookup: CDR1 SGHAT, CDR2 FQDESV (reference sequence). CDR3 size: 13 residues. The V and J ends lost 5 bases and 7 bases respectively, with 12 bases between them. DNA of the CDR3: TGTGCCAGCAGCCGGGACGGAGGGCAGCCCCAGCATTTT. Amino acid sequence: CASSRDGGQPQHF. The complete variable domain, with remaining parts taken from reference TRBV11-1 and TRBJ1-5, reads EAEVAQSPRYKITEKSQAVAFWCDPISGHATLYWYRQILGQGPELLVQFQDESVVDDSQLPKDRFSAERLKGVDSTLKIQPAELGDSAMYLCASSRDGGQPQHFGDGTRLSIL.

Only one count was recorded for this clone. The chain couples TRBV11-3 to TRBJ2-1, with TRBD2 matching over 11 bases. Unmatched junction bases numbered 5, after V lost 1 base and J lost 9 bases. CDR1 is SGHNT and CDR2 is YENEEA in the germline V gene. This CDR3 region has 15 residues. In DNA, the CDR3 is TGTGCCAGCAGCTTAGTAGCGGGAGGGCCCGGTGAGCAGTTCTTC. This translates into CASSLVAGGPGEQFF.

CDR3 sequence (DNA): TGTGCCACCAGGGCGACAGGGGCCGATTGGGGCTACACCTTC. This codes for CATRATGADWGYTF. The chain recombines TRBV15 with TRBJ1-2; TRBD1 aligns across 8 bases. After removal of 6 bases from V and 8 bases from J, the junction contained 11 bases not matched to a gene. This CDR3 has 14 residues. CDR1 and CDR2 (germline): LNHNV, YYDKDF (reference sequence).

V is TRBV12-1 and J is TRBJ1-1; TRBD1, the table's D call, lacks a check against the DNA. TRBV12-1 represents a pseudogene. The CDR3 consists of 16 residues. CDR3 residues: CASSLKNRVGGTEAFF. In nucleotides, the CDR3 is TGTGCCAGCAGCTTGAAAAACAGGGTAGGCGGCACTGAAGCTTTCTTT.

Only a few counts were recorded for this clone. The rearrangement links TRBV6-5 to TRBJ1-1, with D perhaps TRBD1 (5 bases). Germline V gene data show CDR1 as MNHEY and CDR2 as SVGAGI. V was shortened by 0 bases and J by 6 bases, with 11 bases between the two germline ends. The CDR3 loop spans 14 amino acids. The CDR3 sequence: CASSYSLGEAEAFF. The CDR3 region has the DNA TGTGCCAGCAGTTACTCGTTAGGGGAAGCTGAAGCTTTCTTT.

The gene calls are TRBV5-8 and TRBJ1-5; D gene unclear. The CDR3 contains 12 residues. V lost 1 base to trimming and J lost 6 bases, with 5 bases between them. The germline V gene encodes CDR1 SGHTS and CDR2 YDEGEE. The DNA of the CDR3 is TGTGCCAGCAGCTTGCTCCTTCAGCCCCAGCATTTT. Protein product: CASSLLLQPQHF.

This chain uses TRBV5-4 with TRBJ1-3; D uncertain. CDR1 and CDR2 (germline): SGHNT, YYREEE (reference sequence). The CDR3 runs to 15 residues. The V and J ends lost 4 bases and 4 bases respectively, with 15 bases between them. The CDR3 protein is CASSRVREGGNTIYF. In nucleotides, the CDR3 is TGTGCCAGCAGCCGGGTGCGAGAGGGAGGAAACACCATATATTTT.

The rearrangement uses TRBV7-2 and TRBJ1-2; D is possibly TRBD1 (6 bases). The ends were cut back, 1 base at V and 8 bases at J, with 8 bases in the middle. The germline V gene has CDR1 SGHTA and CDR2 FQGNSA. The CDR3 consists of 12 residues. CDR3 sequence reads: CASSLDRAGYTF. CDR3 bases: TGTGCCAGCAGCTTAGACAGGGCGGGCTACACCTTC.

This chain uses TRBV5-6 with TRBJ2-1; tentative D call: TRBD2 (6 bases). This CDR3 has 13 residues. Trimming removed 5 bases at V and 9 bases at J, with 15 bases between. Germline V gives CDR1 SGHDT, CDR2 YYEEEE. CDR3 in amino acids: CASRWNGGTEQFF. The CDR3 coding sequence is TGTGCCAGCAGATGGAATGGGGGGACTGAGCAGTTCTTC.

This clone has only a few counts. The gene calls are TRBV27 and TRBJ1-1, with 9 bases matching TRBD1. Germline assignment: CDR1 MNHEY and CDR2 SMNVEV (reference sequence). The V gene end was trimmed by 4 bases and the J gene end by 3 bases; junction bases not matched to a gene: 6. The CDR3 runs 15 residues. The CDR3 DNA follows: TGTGCCAGCAGTTATACCGGGACAGGGTACACTGAAGCTTTCTTT. It is translated as CASSYTGTGYTEAFF.

The rearrangement uses TRBV7-9 and TRBJ1-2; 9 bases map to TRBD1. V lost 5 bases and J lost 8; bases outside the gene matches: 0. Germline V CDR1 and CDR2: SEHNR, FQNEAQ (reference sequence). There are 11 residues in the CDR3. The CDR3 DNA is TGTGCCAGCAGCACAGGGGGCGGCTACACCTTC. Its translation: CASSTGGGYTF.

The rearrangement uses TRBV5-1 and TRBJ1-1; 8 bases map to TRBD1. Germline CDR1 SGHRS, CDR2 YFSETQ. With V trimmed by 6 bases and J by 4 bases, 8 bases remained unmatched. This CDR3 spans 14 amino acids. Here the CDR3 reads CASNIGTGGTEAFF. CDR3 DNA: TGCGCCAGCAACATAGGGACAGGCGGCACTGAAGCTTTCTTT. The variable domain in full, completed from reference TRBV5-1 and TRBJ1-1, reads KAGVTQTPRYLIKTRGQQVTLSCSPISGHRSVSWYQQTPGQGLQFLFEYFSETQRNKGNFPGRFSGRQFSNSRSEMNVSTLELGDSALYLCASNIGTGGTEAFFGQGTRLTVV.

The V call is TRBV6-1, the J call TRBJ1-3; TRBD1 aligns across 8 bases. The germline gives CDR1 MNHNS, CDR2 SASEGT. CDR3 size: 15 residues. Trimming took 5 bases from V and 3 from J; bases not matched to a gene: 6. In nucleotides, the CDR3 is TGTGCCAGCAGTTCCCCTGGACAGGGTGGAAACACCATATATTTT. This sequence encodes CASSSPGQGGNTIYF.

The chain is built from TRBV7-8 and TRBJ1-2, with a tentative D call TRBD1 (6 bases). CDR1 and CDR2 (germline): SGHVS, FQNEAQ. This CDR3 contains 13 residues. Trimming left V 4 bases short and J 2 bases short, with 8 bases between. The CDR3 spells CASSSTGNYGYTF. The CDR3 DNA reads TGTGCCAGCAGCTCAACAGGGAACTATGGCTACACCTTC.

With regard to this clone: A junction boundary mismatches the germline segment, possibly from a read error. The J gene is TRBJ2-5, the V gene TRBV7-7, with 12 bases aligning to TRBD2. This CDR3 comprises 16 residues. From germline, CDR1 is SSHAT and CDR2 FNYEAQ (reference sequence). The CDR3 reads CASSDLAGGPQETQYF. DNA for the CDR3: TGTGCTAGCAGCGATCTAGCGGGGGGGCCCCAAGAGACCCAGTACTTC.

CDR3 residues: CASRFNRAYEQYF. As DNA, the CDR3 is TGTGCCAGCAGGTTTAACAGGGCCTACGAGCAGTACTTC. The chain uses TRBV2 and TRBJ2-7; possible D gene TRBD1, 6 bases. Germline CDR1 reads SNHLY; CDR2 reads FYNNEI. Trimming pared 6 bases from V and 2 bases from J, leaving 11 bases between. This CDR3 spans 13 amino acids.

V is TRBV5-1 and J is TRBJ1-5; 8 nucleotides align to TRBD1. The CDR3 runs 14 residues. Per the germline V gene, CDR1 is SGHRS and CDR2 is YFSETQ. The V and J ends lost 4 bases and 5 bases, in that order; junction bases with no gene match: 5. The CDR3 DNA sequence: TGCGCCAGCAGCCCCGGGACAGGTTATCAGCCCCAGCATTTT. Encoded protein: CASSPGTGYQPQHF.